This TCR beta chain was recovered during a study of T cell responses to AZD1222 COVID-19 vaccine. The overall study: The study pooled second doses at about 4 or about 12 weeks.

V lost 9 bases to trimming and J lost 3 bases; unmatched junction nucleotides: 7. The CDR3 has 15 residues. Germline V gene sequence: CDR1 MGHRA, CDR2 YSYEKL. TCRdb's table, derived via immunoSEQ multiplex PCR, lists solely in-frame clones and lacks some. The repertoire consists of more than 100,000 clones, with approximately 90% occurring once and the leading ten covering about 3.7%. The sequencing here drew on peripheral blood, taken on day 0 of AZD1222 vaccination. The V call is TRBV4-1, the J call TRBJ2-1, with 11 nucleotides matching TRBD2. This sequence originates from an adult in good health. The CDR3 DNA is TGCGCCAGTGCCATCGGGACTAGCGGCTACAATGAGCAGTTCTTC. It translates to CASAIGTSGYNEQFF.